Presented here are 27 T cell receptor beta chains from one specimen sequenced in a study of blood T cell repertoires in COVID-19. The method was immunoSEQ multiplex PCR; TCRdb's version includes in-frame clones alone and lacks a portion of them. The table lists 99,000 or so clones, 81% of them singletons. The sequenced sample was peripheral blood. These receptors came from a man at least 80 years old with acute or convalescent COVID-19.

The V and J genes are TRBV11-1 and TRBJ2-2, with 7 bases that match TRBD1. The CDR3 runs to 15 residues. V dropped 4 bases and J dropped 0; count of bases not matched to a gene: 2. Germline CDR1 reads SGHAT; CDR2 reads FQDESV (reference sequence). In DNA, the CDR3 is TGTGCCAGCAGCTCCGGGACAGCGAACACCGGGGAGCTGTTTTTT. Its translation is CASSSGTANTGELFF.

The gene calls are TRBV4-2 and TRBJ2-4; tentatively, D is TRBD1 (6 bases). The V gene lost 2 bases and the J gene lost 5 bases, with 13 bases spanning the gap. The germline gives CDR1 LGHNA, CDR2 YNFKEQ. The CDR3 has 15 residues. The CDR3 nucleotides read TGTGCCAGCAGCCAATTAGGGGACACCGAAAACATTCAGTACTTC. Translated, it gives CASSQLGDTENIQYF.

This chain uses TRBV11-2 with TRBJ1-1, with unresolved D. Trimming removed 5 bases at V and 0 bases at J, with 7 bases between. The CDR3 consists of 13 residues. Germline V gene lookup returns CDR1 SGHAT and CDR2 FQNNGV. CDR3 region: CASSPNMNTEAFF. The CDR3 nucleotides are TGTGCCAGCAGCCCTAATATGAACACTGAAGCTTTCTTT. The full variable domain, with the rest looked up from reference TRBV11-2 and TRBJ1-1, is EAGVAQSPRYKIIEKRQSVAFWCNPISGHATLYWYQQILGQGPKLLIQFQNNGVVDDSQLPKDRFSAERLKGVDSTLKIQPAKLEDSAVYLCASSPNMNTEAFFGQGTRLTVV.

This clone was recorded a few times. The gene calls are TRBV18 and TRBJ2-1, with TRBD1 matching 10 bases. V gave up 3 bases and J gave up 8 bases; unmatched junction bases: 7. The CDR3 has 15 residues. The V gene's germline CDR1 is KGHSH and CDR2 LQKENI. CDR3 in amino acids: CASSPPGQGRDEQFF. CDR3 nucleotide sequence: TGTGCCAGCTCACCCCCGGGACAGGGGCGGGATGAGCAGTTCTTC. Variable domain in full (rest from reference TRBV18 and TRBJ2-1): NAGVMQNPRHLVRRRGQEARLRCSPMKGHSHVYWYRQLPEEGLKFMVYLQKENIIDESGMPKERFSAEFPKEGPSILRIQQVVRGDSAAYFCASSPPGQGRDEQFFGPGTRLTVL.

The chain uses TRBV27 and TRBJ2-5; TRBD1 agrees at 8 bases. This CDR3 region has 15 residues. CDR1 is MNHEY and CDR2 is SMNVEV in the germline V gene (reference sequence). V lost 6 bases, J lost 1 base, and 7 bases stayed unmatched. The CDR3 is CASRSDRGPQETQYF. The CDR3 nucleotides read TGTGCCAGCAGAAGTGACAGGGGTCCCCAAGAGACCCAGTACTTC.

V gene TRBV18 combines with J gene TRBJ2-1; no clear D gene. V shed 2 bases and J shed 5 bases, with 4 bases lying between them. The germline V gene has CDR1 KGHSH and CDR2 LQKENI. CDR3 length: 12 amino acids. The CDR3 DNA sequence: TGTGCCAGCTCACCAACGGACAATGAGCAGTTCTTC. As protein: CASSPTDNEQFF.

The V call is TRBV19, the J call TRBJ2-6, with D hard to call. In germline, CDR1 is LNHDA, CDR2 SQIVND (reference sequence). CDR3 length: 16 residues. V was trimmed by 1 base and J by 0 bases, leaving 7 bases between them. This chain's CDR3 is CASSIGLPSGANVLTF. For the CDR3, the DNA is TGTGCCAGTAGTATAGGCCTACCCTCTGGGGCCAACGTCCTGACTTTC. The full variable domain, rest sourced from reference TRBV19 and TRBJ2-6, is DGGITQSPKYLFRKEGQNVTLSCEQNLNHDAMYWYRQDPGQGLRLIYYSQIVNDFQKGDIAEGYSVSREKKESFPLTVTSAQKNPTAFYLCASSIGLPSGANVLTFGAGSRLTVL.

CDR3: CASFPTGNTEAFF. DNA of the CDR3: TGTGCCAGCTTCCCGACGGGGAACACTGAAGCTTTCTTT. The J gene is TRBJ1-1, the V gene TRBV18, with no clear D. Germline V CDR1 and CDR2: KGHSH, LQKENI. Trimming cost V 7 bases and J 1 base, with 10 bases left between them. The CDR3 contains 13 residues. Full variable domain (missing parts from reference TRBV18 and TRBJ1-1): NAGVMQNPRHLVRRRGQEARLRCSPMKGHSHVYWYRQLPEEGLKFMVYLQKENIIDESGMPKERFSAEFPKEGPSILRIQQVVRGDSAAYFCASFPTGNTEAFFGQGTRLTVV.

The rearrangement uses TRBV4-1 and TRBJ2-7, with 11 positions matching TRBD1. Trimming at V came to 3 bases and at J to 3 bases, leaving 4 bases not matched to a gene. The CDR3 runs to 15 residues. The germline V gene encodes CDR1 MGHRA and CDR2 YSYEKL. The CDR3 bases are TGCGCCAGCAGCCATGGGGACAGGGGGAACTACGAGCAGTACTTC. It encodes CASSHGDRGNYEQYF.

This sequence joins TRBV18 and TRBJ2-3, with 8 positions matching TRBD1. The CDR3 has 14 amino acids. The germline V gene has CDR1 KGHSH and CDR2 LQKENI. The V gene end was trimmed by 2 bases and the J gene end by 5 bases; junction bases not matched to a gene: 3. The CDR3 spells CASSPTTGVDTQYF. The CDR3 nucleotides read TGTGCCAGCTCACCAACGACAGGGGTAGATACGCAGTATTTT.

This chain connects TRBV28 to TRBJ1-4; weak D call: TRBD1 (6 bases). The CDR3 spans 15 residues. V was clipped by 5 bases and J by 8 bases, with 18 bases between them. Germline-derived CDR1 and CDR2 are MDHEN and SYDVKM. The CDR3 nucleotides read TGTGCCAGCAGTCCCTGGGACAAGACGAAAGAAAAACTGTTTTTT. This encodes CASSPWDKTKEKLFF.

This chain links TRBV7-9 with TRBJ1-2; D ambiguous. Deletions cut 5 bases from V and 8 bases from J, with 12 bases between. The CDR3 has 12 residues. CDR1 and CDR2 from the germline V gene are SEHNR and FQNEAQ (reference sequence). CDR3 residues: CASSPPSGGYTF. The DNA for the CDR3 is TGTGCCAGCAGCCCGCCGAGCGGCGGCTACACCTTC.

This clone was detected only a few times. The chain carries TRBV5-6 and TRBJ1-2; D not resolved. The CDR3 totals 17 residues. Deletions cut 5 bases from V and 1 base from J, with 21 bases between. CDR1 SGHDT and CDR2 YYEEEE come from the germline V gene. The CDR3 here is CASSPRYGESGNYGYTF. The CDR3 DNA follows: TGTGCCAGCAGTCCCCGCTACGGGGAATCGGGTAACTATGGCTACACCTTC.

The rearrangement joins TRBV27 to TRBJ1-4, with a weak D call TRBD1 (5 bases). Trimming removed 3 bases at V and 5 bases at J, with 7 bases between. Germline assignment: CDR1 MNHEY and CDR2 SMNVEV (reference sequence). There are 13 residues in the CDR3. This CDR3 reads CASSLRGNEKLFF. The DNA for the CDR3 is TGTGCCAGCAGTTTGCGGGGGAATGAAAAACTGTTTTTT.

The chain couples TRBV29-1 to TRBJ1-1, with 7 bases fitting TRBD1. V was pared by 7 bases and J by 10 bases, with 12 bases of the junction left unmatched. CDR3 length: 12 amino acids. The germline V gene encodes CDR1 SQVTM and CDR2 ANQGSEA. The CDR3 sequence is CSERTGTIGAFF. CDR3 DNA sequence: TGCAGCGAGCGGACAGGCACGATAGGAGCTTTCTTT.

This sequence joins TRBV9 and TRBJ1-4, with 7 bases that match TRBD1. The J segment lost 3 bases and the V segment lost 3 bases, leaving 8 bases of the junction unmatched. Germline values: CDR1 SGDLS, CDR2 YYNGEE. The CDR3 spans 16 residues. CDR3 sequence (DNA): TGTGCCAGCAGCGCGCCTCAGACAGGGTCTAATGAAAAACTGTTTTTT. This codes for CASSAPQTGSNEKLFF.

This sequence joins TRBV27 and TRBJ2-1; 9 positions agree with TRBD2. The V and J ends lost 8 bases and 2 bases, in that order; junction bases with no gene match: 7. Germline V gene lookup returns CDR1 MNHEY and CDR2 SMNVEV (reference sequence). The CDR3 is 15 residues long. CDR3 loop: CASRSGRRTYNEQFF. CDR3 coding DNA: TGTGCCAGCCGTAGCGGGAGACGGACCTACAATGAGCAGTTCTTC.

The rearrangement joins TRBV5-1 to TRBJ2-3; D gene unclear. The CDR3 totals 14 residues. CDR1 is SGHRS and CDR2 is YFSETQ in the germline V gene. Trimming stripped 0 bases from V and 3 bases from J, with 8 bases between. CDR3 nucleotides: TGCGCCAGCAGCTTGGCTATATGGACAGATACGCAGTATTTT. Translation: CASSLAIWTDTQYF.

This clone has a count of ten or more. Mismatch with germline at one junction end may stem from a read error. The chain employs TRBV30 and TRBJ1-4; maybe TRBD1 (5 bases). This CDR3 region has 11 residues. The germline CDR1 and CDR2 sequences are GTSNPN and SVGIG (reference sequence). The CDR3 here is CAWSVHRKLVF. The CDR3 DNA is TGTGCCTGGAGTGTCCACAGGAAACTGGTTTTT. Drawing the rest from reference TRBV30 and TRBJ1-4, the complete variable domain is SQTIHQWPATLVQPVGSPLSLECTVEGTSNPNLYWYRQAAGRGLQLLFYSVGIGQISSEVPQNLSASRPQDRQFILSSKKLLLSDSGFYLCAWSVHRKLVFGSGTQLSVL.

The V and J genes are TRBV7-8 and TRBJ1-5, with D maybe TRBD1 (5 bases). Germline CDR1 is SGHVS and CDR2 is FQNEAQ. This CDR3 is 15 amino acids long. V shed 3 bases and J shed 4 bases, with 13 bases lying between them. DNA for the CDR3: TGTGCCAGCAGCTTCGCGGGGGGTATGAATCAGCCCCAGCATTTT. Protein: CASSFAGGMNQPQHF.

This chain joins TRBV10-3 and TRBJ2-1, with 15 positions matching TRBD2. Germline V gene sequence: CDR1 ENHRY, CDR2 SYGVKD. The V gene end was trimmed by 2 bases and the J gene end by 9 bases; junction bases not matched to a gene: 2. The CDR3 length is 15 residues. In DNA form, the CDR3 reads TGTGCCATCAGTGAGGGACTAGCGGGAGGGTTTGAGCAGTTCTTC. Protein: CAISEGLAGGFEQFF.

The chain combines TRBV19 with TRBJ2-1; 10 bases are shared with TRBD2. V was pared by 5 bases and J by 10 bases, with 11 bases of the junction left unmatched. The CDR3 covers 15 residues. Germline CDR1 reads LNHDA; CDR2 reads SQIVND (reference sequence). The DNA for the CDR3 is TGTGCCAGTAGTCAGGGAGCGGGAGGGCCGGGGGAGCAGTTCTTC. Translating it yields CASSQGAGGPGEQFF.

The CDR3 bases are TGTGCCAGCAGCTTGGATGGCAGGGAAGGTTCACCCCTCCACTTT. This sequence encodes CASSLDGREGSPLHF. This sequence joins TRBV5-6 and TRBJ1-6, with a weak D call TRBD1 (5 bases). Looked up from germline, CDR1 is SGHDT and CDR2 is YYEEEE. The CDR3 is 15 residues long. Trimming stripped 0 bases from V and 9 bases from J, with 13 bases between.

This clone was detected once. The chain employs TRBV5-1 and TRBJ2-1, with 9 bases matching TRBD1. This CDR3 comprises 16 residues. V shed 3 bases, J shed 5 bases, and the junction held 9 bases outside the gene matches. Germline CDR1 is SGHRS and CDR2 is YFSETQ. CDR3 DNA: TGCGCCAGCAGCTCCCAGTGGACAGGGGCAGACAATGAGCAGTTCTTC. It specifies CASSSQWTGADNEQFF.

The gene calls are TRBV10-3 and TRBJ1-1; 7 bases line up with TRBD1. The CDR3 has 13 residues. The trim removed 7 bases at V and 5 bases at J, leaving 7 bases unmatched. The germline V gene encodes CDR1 ENHRY and CDR2 SYGVKD. CDR3 in amino acids: CAITGRQGTEAFF. As DNA, the CDR3 is TGTGCCATCACGGGAAGACAGGGAACTGAAGCTTTCTTT.

This rearrangement joins TRBV7-6 to TRBJ1-1; D gene ambiguous. Trimming removed 2 bases from V and 0 bases from J, with 19 bases in between. Per the germline V gene, CDR1 is SGHVS and CDR2 is FNYEAQ. The CDR3 loop spans 18 amino acids. This chain's CDR3 is CASSLNPQDPLMNTEAFF. CDR3 in DNA: TGTGCCAGCAGCTTAAATCCCCAGGATCCCCTTATGAACACTGAAGCTTTCTTT.

The V and J genes are TRBV28 and TRBJ2-7; 7 bases map to TRBD2. Trimming at V came to 8 bases and at J to 0 bases, leaving 4 bases not matched to a gene. In germline, CDR1 is MDHEN, CDR2 SYDVKM. This CDR3 has 13 residues. CDR3 coding DNA: TGTGCCAGCGAGGGAGGGCACTCCTACGAGCAGTACTTC. This codes for CASEGGHSYEQYF.